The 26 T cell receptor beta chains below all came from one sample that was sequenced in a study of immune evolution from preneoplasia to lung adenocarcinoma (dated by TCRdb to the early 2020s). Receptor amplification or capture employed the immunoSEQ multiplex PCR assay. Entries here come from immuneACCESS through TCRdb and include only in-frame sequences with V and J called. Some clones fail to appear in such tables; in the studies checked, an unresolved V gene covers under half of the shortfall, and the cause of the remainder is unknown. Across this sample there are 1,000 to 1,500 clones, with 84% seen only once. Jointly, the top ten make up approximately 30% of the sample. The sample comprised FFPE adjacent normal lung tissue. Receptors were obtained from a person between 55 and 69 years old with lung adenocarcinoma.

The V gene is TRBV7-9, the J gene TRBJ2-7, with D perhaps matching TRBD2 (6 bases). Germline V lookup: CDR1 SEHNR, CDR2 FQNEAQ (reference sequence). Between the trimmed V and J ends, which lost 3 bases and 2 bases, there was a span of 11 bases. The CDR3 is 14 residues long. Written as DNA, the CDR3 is TGTGCCAGCAGCTTGGGGGGAAGGGCCTACGAGCAGTACTTC. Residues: CASSLGGRAYEQYF.

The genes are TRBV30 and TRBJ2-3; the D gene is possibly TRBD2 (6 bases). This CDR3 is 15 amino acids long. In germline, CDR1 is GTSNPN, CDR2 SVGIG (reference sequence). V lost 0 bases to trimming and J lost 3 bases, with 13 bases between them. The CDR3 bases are TGTGCCTGGAGTGTCAGTGGGGGGAGTACAGATACGCAGTATTTT. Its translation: CAWSVSGGSTDTQYF. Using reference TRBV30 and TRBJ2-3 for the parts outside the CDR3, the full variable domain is SQTIHQWPATLVQPVGSPLSLECTVEGTSNPNLYWYRQAAGRGLQLLFYSVGIGQISSEVPQNLSASRPQDRQFILSSKKLLLSDSGFYLCAWSVSGGSTDTQYFGPGTRLTVL.

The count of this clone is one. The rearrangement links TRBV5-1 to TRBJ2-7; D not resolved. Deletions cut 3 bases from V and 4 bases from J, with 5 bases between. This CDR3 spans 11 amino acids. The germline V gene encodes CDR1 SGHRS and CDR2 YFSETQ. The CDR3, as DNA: TGCGCCAGCAGCTCCGAGTACGAGCAGTACTTC. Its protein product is CASSSEYEQYF.

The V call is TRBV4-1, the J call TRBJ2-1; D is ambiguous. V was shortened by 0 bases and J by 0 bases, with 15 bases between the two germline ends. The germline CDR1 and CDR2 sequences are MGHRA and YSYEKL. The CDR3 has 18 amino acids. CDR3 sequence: CASSQDPRRPSSYNEQFF. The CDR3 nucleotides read TGCGCCAGCAGCCAAGATCCCCGACGACCAAGCTCCTACAATGAGCAGTTCTTC.

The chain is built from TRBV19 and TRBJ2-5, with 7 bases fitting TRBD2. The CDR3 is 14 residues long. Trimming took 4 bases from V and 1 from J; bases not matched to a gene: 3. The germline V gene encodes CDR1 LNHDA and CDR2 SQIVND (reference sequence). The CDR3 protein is CASSRRGSQETQYF. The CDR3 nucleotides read TGTGCCAGTAGTAGGCGGGGGAGCCAAGAGACCCAGTACTTC.

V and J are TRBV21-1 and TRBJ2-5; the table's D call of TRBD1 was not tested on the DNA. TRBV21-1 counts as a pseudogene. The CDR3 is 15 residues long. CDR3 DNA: TGTGCCAGCAGCCAACGGACAGGGACTTTGGAGACCCAGTACTTC. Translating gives CASSQRTGTLETQYF.

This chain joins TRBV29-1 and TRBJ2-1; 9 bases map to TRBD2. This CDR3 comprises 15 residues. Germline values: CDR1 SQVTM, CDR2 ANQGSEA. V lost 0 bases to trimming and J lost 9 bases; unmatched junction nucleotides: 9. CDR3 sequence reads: CSVEDRTSENGEQFF. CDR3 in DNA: TGCAGCGTTGAAGATCGGACTAGCGAAAATGGTGAGCAGTTCTTC.

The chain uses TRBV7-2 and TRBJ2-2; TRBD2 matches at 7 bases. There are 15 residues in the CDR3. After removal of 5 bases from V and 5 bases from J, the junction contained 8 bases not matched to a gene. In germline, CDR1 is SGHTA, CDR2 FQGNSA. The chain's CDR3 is CASSGPAGNTGELFF. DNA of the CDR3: TGTGCCAGCAGCGGCCCAGCGGGGAATACCGGGGAGCTGTTTTTT.

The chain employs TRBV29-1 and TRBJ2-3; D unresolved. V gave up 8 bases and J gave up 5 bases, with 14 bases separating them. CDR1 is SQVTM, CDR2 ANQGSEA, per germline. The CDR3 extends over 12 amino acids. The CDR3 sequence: CSLALVGDTQYF. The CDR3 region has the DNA TGCAGCCTTGCCCTAGTGGGAGATACGCAGTATTTT.

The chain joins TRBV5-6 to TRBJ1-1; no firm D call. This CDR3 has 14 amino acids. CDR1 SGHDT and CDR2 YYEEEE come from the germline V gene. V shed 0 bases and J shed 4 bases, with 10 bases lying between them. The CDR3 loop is CASSLGSGSTEAFF. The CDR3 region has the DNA TGTGCCAGCAGCTTGGGTTCCGGGTCCACTGAAGCTTTCTTT. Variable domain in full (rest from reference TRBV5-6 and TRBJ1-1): DAGVTQSPTHLIKTRGQQVTLRCSPKSGHDTVSWYQQALGQGPQFIFQYYEEEERQRGNFPDRFSGHQFPNYSSELNVNALLLGDSALYLCASSLGSGSTEAFFGQGTRLTVV.

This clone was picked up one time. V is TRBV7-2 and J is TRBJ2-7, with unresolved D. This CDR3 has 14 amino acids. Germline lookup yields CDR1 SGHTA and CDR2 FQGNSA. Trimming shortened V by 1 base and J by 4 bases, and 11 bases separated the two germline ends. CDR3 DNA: TGTGCCAGCAGCTTAGTTGTCAGAGAGTACGAGCAGTACTTC. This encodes CASSLVVREYEQYF.

The CDR3: CASSGLAGAYNEQFF. The CDR3 DNA is TGCGCCAGCAGTGGACTAGCGGGAGCCTACAATGAGCAGTTCTTC. J is TRBJ2-1 and V is TRBV10-2; 12 nucleotides agree with TRBD2. Losses at the gene ends were 4 bases for V and 2 bases for J; bases not matched to a gene: 0. The CDR3 sequence is 15 residues long. In germline, CDR1 is WSHSY, CDR2 SAAADI.

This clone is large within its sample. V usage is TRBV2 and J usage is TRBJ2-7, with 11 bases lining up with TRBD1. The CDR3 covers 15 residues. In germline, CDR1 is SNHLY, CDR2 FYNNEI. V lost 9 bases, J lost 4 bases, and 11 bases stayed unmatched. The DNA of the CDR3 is TGTGCCAGATACACGTCCGGGACAGGGGGTTACGAGCAGTACTTC. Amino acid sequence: CARYTSGTGGYEQYF.

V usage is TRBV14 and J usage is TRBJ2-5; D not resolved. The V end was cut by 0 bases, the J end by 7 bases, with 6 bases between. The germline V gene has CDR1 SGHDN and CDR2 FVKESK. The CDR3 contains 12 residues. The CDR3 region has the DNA TGTGCCAGCAGCCAAGATCGGGTGACCCAGTACTTC. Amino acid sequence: CASSQDRVTQYF.

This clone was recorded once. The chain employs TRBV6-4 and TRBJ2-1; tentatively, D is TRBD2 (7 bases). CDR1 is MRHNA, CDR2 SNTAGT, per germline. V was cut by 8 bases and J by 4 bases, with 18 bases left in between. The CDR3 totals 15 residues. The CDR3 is CASSPGEGEYNEQFF. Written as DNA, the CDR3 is TGTGCCAGCTCCCCGGGGGAGGGGGAATACAATGAGCAGTTCTTC.

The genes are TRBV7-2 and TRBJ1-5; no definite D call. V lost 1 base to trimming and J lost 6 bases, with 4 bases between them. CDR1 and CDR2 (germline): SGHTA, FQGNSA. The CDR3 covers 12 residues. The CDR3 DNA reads TGTGCCAGCAGCTTAGGCCCTCAGCCCCAGCATTTT. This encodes CASSLGPQPQHF.

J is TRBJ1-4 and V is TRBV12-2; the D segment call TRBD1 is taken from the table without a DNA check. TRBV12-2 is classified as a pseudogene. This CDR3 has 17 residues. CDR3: CASRPVPGQEWREKLFF. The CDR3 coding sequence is TGTGCAAGTCGCCCGGTCCCGGGACAGGAATGGCGAGAAAAACTGTTTTTT.

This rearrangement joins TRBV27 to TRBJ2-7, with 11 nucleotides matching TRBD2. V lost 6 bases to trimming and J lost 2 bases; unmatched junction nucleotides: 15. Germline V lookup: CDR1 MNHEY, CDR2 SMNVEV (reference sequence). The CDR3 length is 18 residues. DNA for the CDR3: TGTGCCAGCAGCACCGGGACGGACACTAGCGGGAGAGCCTACGAGCAGTACTTC. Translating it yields CASSTGTDTSGRAYEQYF.

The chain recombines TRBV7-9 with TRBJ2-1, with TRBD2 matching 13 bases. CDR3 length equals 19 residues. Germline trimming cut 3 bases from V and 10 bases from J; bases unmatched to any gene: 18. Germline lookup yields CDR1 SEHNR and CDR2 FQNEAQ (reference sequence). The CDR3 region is CASSFSRRLAGGPLREQFF. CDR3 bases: TGTGCCAGCAGCTTCTCAAGAAGACTAGCGGGAGGCCCACTTCGGGAGCAGTTCTTC.

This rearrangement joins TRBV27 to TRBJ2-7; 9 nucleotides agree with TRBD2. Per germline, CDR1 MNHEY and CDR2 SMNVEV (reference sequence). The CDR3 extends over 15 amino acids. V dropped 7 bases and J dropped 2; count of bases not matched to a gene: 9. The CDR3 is CASKPSGTSPYEQYF. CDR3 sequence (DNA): TGTGCCAGCAAGCCTTCCGGGACTAGCCCCTACGAGCAGTACTTC.

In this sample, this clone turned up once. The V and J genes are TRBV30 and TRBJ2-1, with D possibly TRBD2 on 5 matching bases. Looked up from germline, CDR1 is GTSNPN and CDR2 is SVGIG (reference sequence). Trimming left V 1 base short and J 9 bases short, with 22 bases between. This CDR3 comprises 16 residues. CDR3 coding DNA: TGTGCCTGGAGTGCCCAAAGAGGGAATAATCGGGGTGAGCAGTTCTTC. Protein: CAWSAQRGNNRGEQFF.

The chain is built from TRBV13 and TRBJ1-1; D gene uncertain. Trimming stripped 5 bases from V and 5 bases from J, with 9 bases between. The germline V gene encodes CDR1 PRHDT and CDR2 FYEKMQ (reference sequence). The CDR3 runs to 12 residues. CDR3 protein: CASSPRRTEAFF. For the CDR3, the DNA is TGTGCCAGCAGCCCTAGGAGGACTGAAGCTTTCTTT.

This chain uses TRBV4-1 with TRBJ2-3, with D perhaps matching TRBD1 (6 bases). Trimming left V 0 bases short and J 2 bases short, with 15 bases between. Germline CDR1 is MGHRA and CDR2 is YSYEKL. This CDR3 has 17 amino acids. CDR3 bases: TGCGCCAGCAGCCAAGACGAGCACAGGGCTACCACAGATACGCAGTATTTT. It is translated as CASSQDEHRATTDTQYF.

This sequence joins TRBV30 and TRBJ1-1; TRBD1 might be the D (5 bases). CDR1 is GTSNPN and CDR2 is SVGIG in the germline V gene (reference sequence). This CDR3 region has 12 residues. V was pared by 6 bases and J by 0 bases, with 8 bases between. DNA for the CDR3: TGTGCCTGCGGGACTCTGAACACTGAAGCTTTCTTT. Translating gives CACGTLNTEAFF.

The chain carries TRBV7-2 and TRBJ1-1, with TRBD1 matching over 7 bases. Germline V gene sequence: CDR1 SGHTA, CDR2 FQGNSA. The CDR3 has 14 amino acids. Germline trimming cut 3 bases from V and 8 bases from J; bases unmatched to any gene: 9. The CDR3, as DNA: TGTGCCAGCAGCTTGACCGGGACAGCATACGAAGCTTTCTTT. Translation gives CASSLTGTAYEAFF.

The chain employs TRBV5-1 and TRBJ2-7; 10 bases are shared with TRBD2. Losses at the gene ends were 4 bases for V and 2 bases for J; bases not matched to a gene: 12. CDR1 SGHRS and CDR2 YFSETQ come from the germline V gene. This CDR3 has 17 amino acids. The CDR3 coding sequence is TGCGCCAGCAGCCTCCAAAATCTAGCGGGGGACCCCTACGAGCAGTACTTC. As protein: CASSLQNLAGDPYEQYF.